This passage covers 19 T cell receptor beta chains from one sample sequenced in a study of human T cells and chemical hapten exposure. As for time point: patch test 1, 2 weeks after DPC sensitization. Specified treatment: therapeutic diphenylcyclopropenone sensitization with weekly scalp DPC. Via MiXCR, TCRdb re-called the RACE reads, giving one row per CDR3 protein. This sample has about 80,000 distinct CDR3 sequences, with over 9% found just once. The sample was whole blood, taken in connection with sensitization to the hapten diphenylcyclopropenone (DPC). These receptors were collected from a woman in her forties or fifties with alopecia areata. Some clones in this sample may be carry-over from other donors' samples.

A remark on this clonotype: One junction end does not reproduce the germline sequence, and a read error may be involved. The CDR3, as DNA: TGTGCCAGCAGTGCCGGACTAGCGGGAGGCGTACTCTTC. Amino acids: CASSAGLAGGVLF. The chain couples TRBV25-1 to TRBJ2-7; 14 nucleotides align to TRBD2. CDR3 size: 13 residues. Per germline, CDR1 MGHDK and CDR2 SYGVNS.

In its sample, this clonotype was seen many times. The V gene is TRBV30, the J gene TRBJ1-4; TRBD1 aligns across 10 bases. V lost 2 bases, J lost 7 bases, and 7 bases stayed unmatched. Germline lookup yields CDR1 GTSNPN and CDR2 SVGIG (reference sequence). This CDR3 is built from 15 residues. CDR3 region: CAWSTRTGGGEKLFF. The CDR3 coding sequence is TGTGCCTGGAGTACAAGGACAGGGGGAGGTGAAAAACTGTTTTTT.

This clonotype was observed a handful of times. V is TRBV19 and J is TRBJ2-6, with TRBD1 matching 8 bases. The CDR3 loop spans 17 amino acids. Germline loops: CDR1 LNHDA, CDR2 SQIVND (reference sequence). J was trimmed by 2 bases and V by 3 bases; bases with no gene match: 6. This CDR3 reads CASSIWTGSPGANVLTF. The CDR3 nucleotides are TGTGCCAGTAGTATCTGGACAGGGTCGCCTGGGGCCAACGTCCTGACTTTC.

The sample holds a few counts of this clonotype. This chain links TRBV29-1 with TRBJ2-1; weak D call: TRBD1 (6 bases). This CDR3 is 14 amino acids long. The V and J ends lost 7 bases and 0 bases respectively, with 13 bases between them. CDR1 and CDR2 (germline): SQVTM, ANQGSEA. This chain's CDR3 is CSARDILSYNEQFF. The CDR3 DNA follows: TGCAGCGCCCGGGACATTCTCTCCTACAATGAGCAGTTCTTC.

The V and J genes are TRBV12-3 or TRBV12-4 and TRBJ1-2; D ambiguous. The CDR3 sequence is 14 residues long. The V gene lost 0 bases and the J gene lost 4 bases, with 9 bases spanning the gap. The CDR3 region has the DNA TGTGCCAGCAGTTTAGCAGGCTGGGGCTATGGCTACACCTTC. Translation gives CASSLAGWGYGYTF.

This clonotype was counted only a few times. This sequence joins TRBV5-4 and TRBJ2-2; 8 nucleotides align to TRBD1. Looked up from germline, CDR1 is SGHNT and CDR2 is YYREEE (reference sequence). V lost 5 bases to trimming and J lost 5 bases; unmatched junction nucleotides: 11. CDR3 length: 16 residues. The CDR3: CASSSPRTGWTGELFF. The CDR3 DNA is TGTGCCAGCAGTTCGCCACGGACAGGGTGGACCGGGGAGCTGTTTTTT.

This clonotype was counted at least ten times. V is TRBV7-6 and J is TRBJ1-4; D is uncertain. V was shortened by 1 base and J by 8 bases, with 5 bases between the two germline ends. Germline assignment: CDR1 SGHVS and CDR2 FNYEAQ. This CDR3 spans 12 amino acids. The CDR3 sequence is CASSLEGEKLFF. The CDR3 nucleotides are TGTGCCAGCAGCTTAGAAGGGGAAAAACTGTTTTTT.

This clonotype was detected ten times or more. The chain uses TRBV10-1 and TRBJ1-5, with unresolved D. Trimming pared 6 bases from V and 5 bases from J, leaving 14 bases between. Germline V gene data show CDR1 as WNHNN and CDR2 as SYGVQD (reference sequence). The CDR3 is 14 residues long. DNA for the CDR3: TGCGCCAGCAGGTCAGGAAAAGGCTATCAGCCCCAGCATTTT. Its translation: CASRSGKGYQPQHF.

V is TRBV6-5 and J is TRBJ2-5; D not resolved. The CDR3 extends over 11 amino acids. V was clipped by 6 bases and J by 5 bases, with 7 bases between them. From germline, CDR1 is MNHEY and CDR2 SVGAGI. CDR3 amino acids: CASRSLETQYF. The CDR3 region has the DNA TGTGCCAGCAGATCCCTTGAGACCCAGTACTTC.

The V gene is TRBV12-3 or TRBV12-4, the J gene TRBJ2-1; 7 bases agree with TRBD2. The CDR3 runs to 15 residues. V shed 3 bases and J 0 bases; nucleotides not matched to a gene: 2. The CDR3 DNA reads TGTGCCAGCAGTTTTACGGGAGGCTCCTACAATGAGCAGTTCTTC. Amino acids: CASSFTGGSYNEQFF.

V usage is TRBV12-3 or TRBV12-4 and J usage is TRBJ2-1, with no clear D. This CDR3 spans 12 amino acids. Trimming took 11 bases from V and 3 from J, leaving 11 bases between them. The CDR3 nucleotides read TGTGCCGTCGGGCTAGGCTACAATGAGCAGTTCTTC. This codes for CAVGLGYNEQFF.

The table lists this clonotype with a few counts. This chain joins TRBV5-1 and TRBJ1-2, with D unclear. Between the trimmed V and J ends, which lost 0 bases and 6 bases, there was a span of 6 bases. CDR3 size: 12 residues. Germline assignment: CDR1 SGHRS and CDR2 YFSETQ. CDR3 bases: TGCGCCAGCAGCTTGGAGTTCGATGGCTACACCTTC. As protein: CASSLEFDGYTF.

This clonotype was seen a handful of times. J is TRBJ2-2 and V is TRBV14; no clear D gene. With 4 bases removed from V and 2 bases from J, the gap between germline ends came to 8 bases. The CDR3 consists of 14 residues. In germline, CDR1 is SGHDN, CDR2 FVKESK. The CDR3 reads CASSLRVNTGELFF. CDR3 DNA sequence: TGTGCCAGCAGCCTCCGGGTCAACACCGGGGAGCTGTTTTTT.

This clonotype was seen a handful of times. This rearrangement joins TRBV5-1 to TRBJ2-2, with 8 bases matching TRBD2. The V gene's germline CDR1 is SGHRS and CDR2 YFSETQ. The CDR3 contains 14 residues. J lost 0 bases, V lost 7 bases, and 2 bases had no gene match. The CDR3 nucleotides are TGCGCCAGCCGACTAGCGTCGAACACCGGGGAGCTGTTTTTT. Protein product: CASRLASNTGELFF. The full variable domain, rest sourced from reference TRBV5-1 and TRBJ2-2, is KAGVTQTPRYLIKTRGQQVTLSCSPISGHRSVSWYQQTPGQGLQFLFEYFSETQRNKGNFPGRFSGRQFSNSRSEMNVSTLELGDSALYLCASRLASNTGELFFGEGSRLTVL.

This clonotype was picked up a small number of times. This chain links TRBV3-1 with TRBJ2-1, with no clear D. Germline loops: CDR1 LGHDT, CDR2 YNNKEL (reference sequence). The germline V and J ends were trimmed by 2 bases and 2 bases, with 4 bases remaining between them. The CDR3 sequence is 13 residues long. The CDR3 sequence is CASSQNTYNEQFF. CDR3 coding DNA: TGTGCCAGCAGCCAAAATACCTACAATGAGCAGTTCTTC.

The V gene is TRBV2, the J gene TRBJ1-5; 9 positions agree with TRBD1. CDR3 length: 16 amino acids. Germline CDR1 SNHLY, CDR2 FYNNEI. Losses at the gene ends were 5 bases for V and 4 bases for J; bases not matched to a gene: 9. CDR3 region: CASSRGQGGGNQPQHF. The CDR3 DNA is TGTGCCAGCAGTCGGGGACAGGGCGGAGGTAATCAGCCCCAGCATTTT.

This clonotype showed up many times. The chain combines TRBV4-3 with TRBJ2-5, with D perhaps matching TRBD1 (7 bases). V lost 2 bases, J lost 5 bases, and 15 bases lay in between. The CDR3 has 15 residues. Germline V gene sequence: CDR1 LGHNA, CDR2 YSLEER. Here the CDR3 DNA reads TGCGCCAGCAGCCAAAACAGGGGAGGAGGGGAGACCCAGTACTTC. Translation: CASSQNRGGGETQYF.

The sample holds a few counts of this clonotype. The chain has TRBV29-1 and TRBJ1-2; 9 positions match TRBD1. Germline values: CDR1 SQVTM, CDR2 ANQGSEA. The CDR3 runs 11 residues. Trimming cost V 6 bases and J 6 bases; bases outside gene matches: 2. The CDR3 loop reads CSVGQGNGYTF. Written as DNA, the CDR3 is TGCAGCGTCGGACAGGGGAATGGCTACACCTTC.

This clonotype was seen ten or more times. The chain uses TRBV18 and TRBJ1-1, with a weak D call TRBD1 (5 bases). Germline V gives CDR1 KGHSH, CDR2 LQKENI. The CDR3 length is 15 residues. The V and J ends lost 3 bases and 2 bases respectively, with 13 bases between them. The CDR3 here is CASSPAKGANTEAFF. The CDR3 DNA follows: TGTGCCAGCTCACCGGCGAAAGGGGCAAACACTGAAGCTTTCTTT.